Reported below is one T cell receptor beta chain. During active infection, Seattle patients enrolled and were then monitored through disease. Some clones are missing from TCRdb's copy, which holds only in-frame ones; the method was immunoSEQ multiplex PCR. There are around 60,000 clones in the sample; around 83% occur only once, and about 9.4% lies in the top ten. This entry belongs to a study of blood T cell repertoires in COVID-19. Study context: Samples of COVID-19 (acute and convalescent) were obtained from the United States, Italy and Spain. The analysed material was cDNA or gDNA that came from T cells, B-cell-depleted T cells, or PBMCs.

The germline V gene encodes CDR1 MDHEN and CDR2 SYDVKM. With V trimmed by 2 bases and J by 3 bases, 4 bases remained unmatched. CDR3 length equals 14 residues. Input material: peripheral blood. The TCR comes from a man aged 45-65 years with COVID-19, enrolled during active disease. The chain joins TRBV28 to TRBJ2-7, with 7 nucleotides matching TRBD1. CDR3 sequence: CASSLARGNYEQYF. CDR3 nucleotides: TGTGCCAGCAGTTTAGCCAGGGGGAACTACGAGCAGTACTTC.